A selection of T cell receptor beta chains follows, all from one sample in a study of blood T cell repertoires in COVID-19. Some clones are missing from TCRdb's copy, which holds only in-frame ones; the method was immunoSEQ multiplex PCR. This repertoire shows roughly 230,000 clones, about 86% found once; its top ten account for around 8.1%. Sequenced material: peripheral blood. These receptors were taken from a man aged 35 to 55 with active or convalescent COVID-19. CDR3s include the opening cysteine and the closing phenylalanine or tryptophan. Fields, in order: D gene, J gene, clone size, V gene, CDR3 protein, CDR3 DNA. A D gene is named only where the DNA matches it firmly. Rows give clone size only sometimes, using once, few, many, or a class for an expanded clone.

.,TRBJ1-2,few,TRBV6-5,CASRPPGTSNYGYTF,TGTGCCAGCAGGCCACCCGGGACTTCTAACTATGGCTACACCTTC
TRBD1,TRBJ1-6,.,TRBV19,CASQVGTQGVGSPLHF,TGTGCCAGCCAAGTAGGGACGCAGGGGGTTGGTTCACCCCTCCACTTT
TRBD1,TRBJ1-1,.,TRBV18,CASSPIDRVGTEAFF,TGTGCCAGCTCACCAATCGACAGGGTCGGCACTGAAGCTTTCTTT
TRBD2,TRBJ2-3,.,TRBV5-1,CASSPSVAGVTTDTQYF,TGCGCCAGCAGCCCCTCAGTAGCGGGGGTTACCACAGATACGCAGTATTTT
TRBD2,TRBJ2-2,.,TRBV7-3,CASSLRVAGDAGELFF,TGTGCCAGCAGCTTAAGGGTAGCGGGGGACGCCGGGGAGCTGTTTTTT
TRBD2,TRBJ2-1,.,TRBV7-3,CASSASETSTHNEQFF,TGTGCCAGCAGCGCAAGTGAGACTAGCACCCACAATGAGCAGTTCTTC
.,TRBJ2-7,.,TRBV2,CASRFSLAPYEQYF,TGTGCCAGCAGATTTTCACTAGCTCCCTACGAGCAGTACTTC
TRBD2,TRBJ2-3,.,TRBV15,CATTPWGGATDTQYF,TGTGCCACCACCCCGTGGGGAGGGGCGACAGATACGCAGTATTTT
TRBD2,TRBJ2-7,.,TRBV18,CASSPGPSGGSYEQYF,TGTGCCAGCTCACCAGGACCTAGCGGGGGGTCCTACGAGCAGTACTTC
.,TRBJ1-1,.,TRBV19,CASSKDSPLNTEAFF,TGTGCCAGTAGTAAGGACAGCCCGTTGAACACTGAAGCTTTCTTT
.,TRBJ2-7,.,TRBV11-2,CASSLSGPPYEQYF,TGTGCCAGCAGCCTGAGCGGGCCCCCCTACGAGCAGTACTTC
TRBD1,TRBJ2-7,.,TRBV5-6,CASSPFGDSYFYEQYF,TGTGCCAGCAGCCCTTTTGGGGACAGCTACTTTTACGAGCAGTACTTC
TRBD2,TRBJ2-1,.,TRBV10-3,CAISGSSGSSYNEQFF,TGTGCCATCAGTGGCTCTAGCGGAAGCTCCTACAATGAGCAGTTCTTC
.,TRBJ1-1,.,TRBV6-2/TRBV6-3,CASSYGGAVSTEAFF,TGTGCCAGCAGTTACGGTGGTGCAGTGTCCACTGAAGCTTTCTTT
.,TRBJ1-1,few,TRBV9,CASSVRQDNTEAFF,TGTGCCAGCAGCGTACGTCAGGATAACACTGAAGCTTTCTTT
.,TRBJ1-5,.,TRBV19,CASDTVPNQPQHF,TGTGCCAGCGACACGGTCCCCAATCAGCCCCAGCATTTT
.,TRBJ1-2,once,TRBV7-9,CASSPRGDSFNYGYTF,TGTGCCAGCAGCCCCCGCGGAGACAGTTTTAACTATGGCTACACCTTC
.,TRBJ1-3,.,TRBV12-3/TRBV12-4,CATQGIAGNTIYF,TGTGCCACCCAGGGTATTGCTGGAAACACCATATATTTT
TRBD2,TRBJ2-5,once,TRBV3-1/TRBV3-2,CASSPRTGLAGQETQYF,TGTGCCAGCAGCCCCCGAACCGGACTAGCGGGCCAAGAGACCCAGTACTTC
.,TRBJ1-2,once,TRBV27,CASSSARGNGYTF,TGTGCCAGCAGCTCCGCCAGGGGTAATGGCTACACCTTC
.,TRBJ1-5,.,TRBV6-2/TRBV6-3,CASSYSRIASGDQPQHF,TGTGCCAGCAGTTACTCTAGGATTGCATCAGGTGATCAGCCCCAGCATTTT
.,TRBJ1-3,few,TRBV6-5,CASSYSGQRRNTIYF,TGTGCCAGCAGTTACTCAGGACAGCGGCGAAACACCATATATTTT
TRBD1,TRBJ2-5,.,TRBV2,CASSKDRGDQYF,TGTGCCAGCAGCAAGGACAGGGGTGACCAGTACTTC
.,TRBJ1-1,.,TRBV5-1,CASSLGVTPNTEAFF,TGCGCCAGCAGCTTGGGCGTCACCCCGAACACTGAAGCTTTCTTT
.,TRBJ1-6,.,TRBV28,CASSSAPGGSPLHF,TGTGCCAGCAGTTCCGCCCCCGGCGGGTCACCCCTCCACTTT
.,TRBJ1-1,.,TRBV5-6,CASSLFGPNTEAFF,TGTGCCAGCAGCTTGTTTGGGCCGAACACTGAAGCTTTCTTT
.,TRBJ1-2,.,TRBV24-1,CATSDPGSSGSYTF,TGTGCCACCAGTGACCCCGGGAGCAGTGGGAGCTACACCTTC
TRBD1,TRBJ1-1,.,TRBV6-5,CASRGGDSGNTEAFF,TGTGCCAGCAGGGGCGGGGACAGCGGGAACACTGAAGCTTTCTTT
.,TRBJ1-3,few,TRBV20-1,CSARDGGTIYF,TGCAGTGCTAGAGATGGCGGCACCATATATTTT
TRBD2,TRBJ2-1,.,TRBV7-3,CASSLIGTSGYNEQFF,TGTGCCAGCAGCTTAATCGGGACTAGCGGTTACAATGAGCAGTTCTTC
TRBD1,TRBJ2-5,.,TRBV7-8,CASSTRDRGYQETQYF,TGTGCCAGCAGCACCCGGGACAGGGGGTACCAAGAGACCCAGTACTTC
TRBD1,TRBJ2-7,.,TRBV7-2,CASSPGQATYEQYF,TGTGCCAGCAGCCCCGGACAGGCGACCTACGAGCAGTACTTC
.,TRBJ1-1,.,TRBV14,CASSPRQGRTEAFF,TGTGCCAGCAGCCCCCGGCAGGGGCGCACTGAAGCTTTCTTT
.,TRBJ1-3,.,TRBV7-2,CASSLGGGNTIYF,TGTGCCAGCAGCTTAGGGGGCGGAAACACCATATATTTT
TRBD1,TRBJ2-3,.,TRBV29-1,CSVDGAGGRTDTQYF,TGCAGCGTTGACGGGGCAGGGGGTAGGACAGATACGCAGTATTTT
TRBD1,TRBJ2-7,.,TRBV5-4,CASSRQGSSYEQYF,TGTGCCAGCAGTCGACAGGGGTCCTCCTACGAGCAGTACTTC
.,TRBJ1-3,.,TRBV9,CASSAQEFSGNTIYF,TGTGCCAGCAGCGCCCAGGAATTCTCTGGAAACACCATATATTTT
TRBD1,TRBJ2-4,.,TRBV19,CASRAPGGNIQYF,TGTGCCAGTAGAGCACCAGGGGGCAACATTCAGTACTTC
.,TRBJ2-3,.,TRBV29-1,CSVRDTTSTDTQYF,TGCAGCGTCCGGGACACTACTAGCACAGATACGCAGTATTTT
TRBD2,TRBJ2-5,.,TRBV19,CASSLTGTSISFRHQETQYF,TGTGCCAGTAGTTTGACCGGGACTAGTATCTCCTTTCGGCACCAAGAGACCCAGTACTTC
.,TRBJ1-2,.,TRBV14,CASSPVNYGYTF,TGTGCCAGCAGTCCTGTAAACTATGGCTACACCTTC
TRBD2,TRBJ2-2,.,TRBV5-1,CASSSIAGVQTGELFF,TGCGCCAGCAGCTCAATAGCGGGAGTACAGACCGGGGAGCTGTTTTTT
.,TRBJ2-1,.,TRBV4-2,CASSQVPGEGNEQFF,TGTGCCAGCAGCCAAGTTCCGGGAGAGGGCAATGAGCAGTTCTTC
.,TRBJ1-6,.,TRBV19,CASTPQGQANSPLHF,TGTGCCAGTACACCTCAGGGGCAAGCAAATTCACCCCTCCACTTT
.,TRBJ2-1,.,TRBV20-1,CSASRTTSNEQFF,TGCAGTGCTAGTCGCACTACTAGTAATGAGCAGTTCTTC
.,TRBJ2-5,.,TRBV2,CASSEPSTSETQYF,TGTGCCAGCAGTGAGCCTAGCACATCTGAGACCCAGTACTTC
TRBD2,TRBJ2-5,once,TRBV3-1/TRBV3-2,CASSQAAAGAETQYF,TGTGCCAGCAGCCAAGCTGCGGCGGGAGCGGAGACCCAGTACTTC
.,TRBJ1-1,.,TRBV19,CASRTLYTEAFF,TGTGCCAGTAGGACACTCTACACTGAAGCTTTCTTT
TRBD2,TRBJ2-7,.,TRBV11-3,CASSRGGSAYEQYF,TGTGCCAGCAGCCGCGGGGGGTCGGCTTACGAGCAGTACTTC
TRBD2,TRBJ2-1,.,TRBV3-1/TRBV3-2,CASSHGTRSSEQFF,TGTGCCAGCAGCCACGGGACTAGAAGTAGTGAGCAGTTCTTC
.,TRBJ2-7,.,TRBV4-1,CASSQVARQGYEQYF,TGCGCCAGCAGCCAAGTCGCTCGGCAGGGCTACGAGCAGTACTTC
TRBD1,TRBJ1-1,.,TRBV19,CASGDRGNTEAFF,TGTGCCAGTGGTGACAGGGGCAACACTGAAGCTTTCTTT
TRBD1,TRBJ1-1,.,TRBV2,CASGQGANTEAFF,TGTGCCAGCGGACAGGGGGCTAACACTGAAGCTTTCTTT
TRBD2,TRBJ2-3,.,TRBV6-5,CATLYGGADTQYF,TGTGCCACTCTTTACGGGGGGGCAGATACGCAGTATTTT
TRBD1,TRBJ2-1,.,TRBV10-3,CAISETEPGQGGGEQFF,TGTGCCATCAGTGAGACAGAACCGGGACAGGGGGGTGGTGAGCAGTTCTTC
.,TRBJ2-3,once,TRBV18,CASSLTGDTQYF,TGTGCCAGCTCACTAACAGGGGATACGCAGTATTTT
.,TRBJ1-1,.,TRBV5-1,CASSGTGTESTEAFF,TGCGCCAGCAGCGGTACAGGGACCGAGAGCACTGAAGCTTTCTTT
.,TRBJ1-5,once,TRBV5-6,CASSLASGNQPQHF,TGTGCCAGCAGCTTGGCCTCAGGCAATCAGCCCCAGCATTTT